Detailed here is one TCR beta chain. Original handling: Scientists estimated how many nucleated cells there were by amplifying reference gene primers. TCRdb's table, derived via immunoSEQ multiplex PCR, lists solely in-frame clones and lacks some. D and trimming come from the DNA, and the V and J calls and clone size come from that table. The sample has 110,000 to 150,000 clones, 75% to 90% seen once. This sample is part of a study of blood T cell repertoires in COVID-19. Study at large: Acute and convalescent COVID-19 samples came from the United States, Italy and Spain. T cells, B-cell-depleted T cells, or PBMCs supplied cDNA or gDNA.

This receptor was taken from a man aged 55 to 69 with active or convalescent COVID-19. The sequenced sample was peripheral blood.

The CDR3 sequence is CASGSAGDTGELFF. The CDR3 DNA follows: TGTGCTAGTGGTTCAGCGGGGGATACCGGGGAGCTGTTTTTT. The rearrangement joins TRBV12-5 to TRBJ2-2, with 8 positions matching TRBD2. This CDR3 region has 14 residues. In germline, CDR1 is LGHNT, CDR2 FRNRAP. The V and J ends lost 4 bases and 5 bases, in that order; junction bases with no gene match: 3.